Listed here is a single T cell receptor beta chain. Its specificity is unknown. This record comes from a study of spatial heterogeneity in lung cancer. About the research overall: The average count in raw reads for each unique TCR and UMI combination exceeded 8.5 appearances.

Study-wide results and caveats: Circulating ubiquitous expanded tumor TCRs were observed more frequently at resection than at follow-up.

A unique molecular identifier was carried by every single TCR cDNA molecule. Using its own MiXCR run on the 5' RACE reads, TCRdb lists one record per CDR3 protein. The table has tens of thousands of distinct CDR3 sequences, 8.4% seen once. The length of the CDR3 is 13 residues. V dropped 1 base and J dropped 5 bases, with 11 bases sitting between them. Per the germline V gene, CDR1 is GTSNPN and CDR2 is SVGIG (reference sequence). Time point reported: sample taken at primary tumor resection. Whole RNA, which was extracted from tumor, nontumor lung tissue or frozen PBMC, was sequenced without any cell sorting.

The source is a female donor with early-stage non-small cell lung cancer. The rearrangement links TRBV30 to TRBJ1-1, with no clear D. This specimen consisted of PBMCs, obtained at surgery. CDR3 sequence (DNA): TGTGCCTGGAGTGGACACGTCAGTACTGAAGCTTTCTTT. Translation gives CAWSGHVSTEAFF.